This TCR beta chain was observed in a study of T cell responses to AZD1222 COVID-19 vaccine. Study details: It was second doses at about 4 or about 12 weeks that were pooled. Findings of the study overall: Donors skewed white British and female; clonal diversity was possibly underestimated. Spike-wide vaccine-associated CD4 TCRs dominated at 160-218 and 743-854.

Regarding this clone: Its antigen remains unidentified.

Profiling relied on immunoSEQ multiplex PCR, and the TCRdb table lists in-frame clones only, not all of them. The sample shows some 150,000 clones, about 90% of them seen only once. Trimming stripped 0 bases from V and 1 base from J, with 17 bases between. Germline V gene data show CDR1 as SGDLS and CDR2 as YYNGEE. The CDR3 totals 17 residues. This receptor was obtained from an adult in good health. The rearrangement joins TRBV9 to TRBJ2-7; perhaps TRBD2 as D (6 bases). The specimen comprised peripheral blood, sampled on day 0 of AZD1222 vaccination. The CDR3 here is CASSVDAGGSSSYEQYF. CDR3 nucleotides: TGTGCCAGCAGCGTAGACGCTGGAGGGTCGTCATCCTACGAGCAGTACTTC.